The 20 T cell receptor beta chains in this list originate from one sample, sequenced in a study of cytomegalovirus exposure and HLA in healthy donors. Vbeta (60) and Jbeta (13) primers were used in the PCR. TCRdb's table, derived via immunoSEQ multiplex PCR, lists solely in-frame clones and lacks some. Of 150,000 or so clones listed, 81% are singletons. Sequenced material: PBMCs. The receptors originated from a woman younger than 30 in good health and CMV-seropositive.

The chain combines TRBV30 with TRBJ1-5, with 7 bases fitting TRBD1. There are 13 residues in the CDR3. V was clipped by 7 bases and J by 4 bases; unmatched bases: 7. Germline loops: CDR1 GTSNPN, CDR2 SVGIG (reference sequence). The CDR3 spells CAYRGTANQPQHF. CDR3 DNA sequence: TGTGCCTACAGGGGAACTGCTAATCAGCCCCAGCATTTT. The complete variable domain, with remaining parts taken from reference TRBV30 and TRBJ1-5, reads SQTIHQWPATLVQPVGSPLSLECTVEGTSNPNLYWYRQAAGRGLQLLFYSVGIGQISSEVPQNLSASRPQDRQFILSSKKLLLSDSGFYLCAYRGTANQPQHFGDGTRLSIL.

The gene calls are TRBV5-8 and TRBJ2-1, with TRBD2 matching 13 bases. CDR1 and CDR2 (germline): SGHTS, YDEGEE. J gave up 3 bases and V 9 bases, and 18 bases lay outside the gene matches. The CDR3 spans 19 residues. This CDR3 reads CATPTRTSGGKFGYNEQFF. CDR3 sequence (DNA): TGTGCCACCCCAACAAGGACTAGCGGGGGTAAGTTTGGCTACAATGAGCAGTTCTTC.

This chain joins TRBV2 and TRBJ2-7; 7 bases align to TRBD1. The CDR3 extends over 13 amino acids. The V and J ends lost 6 bases and 4 bases, in that order; junction bases with no gene match: 6. The germline gives CDR1 SNHLY, CDR2 FYNNEI. The CDR3 region is CASRRGLPYEQYF. The CDR3 DNA reads as TGTGCCAGCAGAAGGGGGCTGCCGTACGAGCAGTACTTC. Variable domain in full (rest from reference TRBV2 and TRBJ2-7): EPEVTQTPSHQVTQMGQEVILRCVPISNHLYFYWYRQILGQKVEFLVSFYNNEISEKSEIFDDQFSVERPDGSNFTLKIRSTKLEDSAMYFCASRRGLPYEQYFGPGTRLTVT.

The CDR3 bases are TGTGCCAGCAGCTTAACCCTCGCGAACGAAAACATTCAGTACTTC. This codes for CASSLTLANENIQYF. This rearrangement joins TRBV11-1 to TRBJ2-4; D is undetermined. In germline, CDR1 is SGHAT, CDR2 FQDESV (reference sequence). The CDR3 runs 15 residues. Deletions cut 2 bases from V and 5 bases from J, with 13 bases between.

This chain uses TRBV5-6 with TRBJ1-5, with 7 bases aligning to TRBD1. The V segment lost 0 bases and the J segment 5 bases; nucleotides outside the gene matches: 2. CDR3 length: 14 amino acids. CDR1 is SGHDT and CDR2 is YYEEEE in the germline V gene. The CDR3 protein is CASSLGQGDQPQHF. CDR3 sequence (DNA): TGTGCCAGCAGCTTGGGGCAGGGGGATCAGCCCCAGCATTTT.

The CDR3 loop reads CASSQQTGQGTRSNTGELFF. The CDR3, as DNA: TGCGCCAGCAGCCAACAGACCGGTCAGGGTACACGGTCGAACACCGGGGAGCTGTTTTTT. This chain joins TRBV4-1 and TRBJ2-2; D is perhaps TRBD1 (5 bases). This CDR3 region has 20 residues. Germline CDR1 and CDR2: MGHRA and YSYEKL. Trimming removed 2 bases at V and 0 bases at J, with 22 bases between.

The chain is built from TRBV4-1 and TRBJ1-2, with TRBD1 as a possible D gene (5 bases). V lost 0 bases and J 3 bases, leaving 11 bases between the germline ends. In germline, CDR1 is MGHRA, CDR2 YSYEKL. This CDR3 contains 15 residues. This CDR3 reads CASSQDPRGYYGYTF. CDR3 nucleotide sequence: TGCGCCAGCAGCCAAGACCCAAGGGGCTACTATGGCTACACCTTC.

The chain uses TRBV13 and TRBJ1-2, with a weak D call TRBD1 (6 bases). The CDR3 extends over 15 amino acids. Between the trimmed V and J ends, which lost 2 bases and 3 bases, there was a span of 13 bases. The germline gives CDR1 PRHDT, CDR2 FYEKMQ (reference sequence). CDR3 coding DNA: TGTGCCAGCAGCTTACTAACAGGGATCGACTATGGCTACACCTTC. This codes for CASSLLTGIDYGYTF.

The V call is TRBV6-1, the J call TRBJ2-1; tentatively, D is TRBD2 (7 bases). The CDR3 has 15 residues. In germline, CDR1 is MNHNS, CDR2 SASEGT. V lost 4 bases to trimming and J lost 8 bases, with 18 bases between them. This CDR3 is CASSVSRGAIDEQFF. The CDR3 DNA sequence: TGTGCCAGCAGTGTAAGCCGGGGGGCCATCGATGAGCAGTTCTTC.

The chain is built from TRBV2 and TRBJ2-5; 13 bases align to TRBD2. CDR1 SNHLY and CDR2 FYNNEI come from the germline V gene. Trimming removed 1 base from V and 10 bases from J; junction bases left unmatched: 24. The CDR3 has 21 amino acids. CDR3 coding DNA: TGTGCCAGCAGTGAAGATGGGGGACTAGCGGGGATACGGTCAACTTTGTACCGCCAGTACTTC. Its protein is CASSEDGGLAGIRSTLYRQYF.

This rearrangement joins TRBV7-2 to TRBJ2-3, with TRBD2 as a possible D gene (5 bases). Germline-derived CDR1 and CDR2 are SGHTA and FQGNSA. The CDR3 totals 15 residues. Trimming removed 5 bases from V and 1 base from J, with 13 bases in between. The CDR3 DNA reads as TGTGCCAGCAGCGTTACCCTAGCCCGCACAGATACGCAGTATTTT. Encoded protein: CASSVTLARTDTQYF.

The V call is TRBV9, the J call TRBJ1-2; D perhaps matches TRBD1 (5 bases). The CDR3 extends over 12 amino acids. Trimming pared 3 bases from V and 5 bases from J, leaving 8 bases between. The germline gives CDR1 SGDLS, CDR2 YYNGEE. CDR3 DNA sequence: TGTGCCAGCAGCGGTGACAGATATGGCTACACCTTC. It specifies CASSGDRYGYTF.

The genes are TRBV6-1 and TRBJ2-7; D is uncertain. The V gene lost 2 bases and the J gene lost 5 bases, with 16 bases spanning the gap. Germline CDR1 reads MNHNS; CDR2 reads SASEGT. The CDR3 length is 15 residues. Written as DNA, the CDR3 is TGTGCCAGCAGTGAAAAGTTGTCGGGTTACCACGAGCAGTACTTC. Its protein is CASSEKLSGYHEQYF.

This chain connects TRBV6-1 to TRBJ1-6, with 8 bases that match TRBD1. Germline CDR1 is MNHNS and CDR2 is SASEGT. Trimming at V came to 4 bases and at J to 9 bases, leaving 11 bases not matched to a gene. The CDR3 is 16 residues long. The CDR3 spells CASSADIQGAVSPLHF. The CDR3 bases are TGTGCCAGCAGTGCAGACATCCAGGGGGCGGTTTCACCCCTCCACTTT.

CDR3 in amino acids: CASSLAGQSLYNSPLHF. The CDR3 DNA reads as TGTGCCAGCAGCTTAGCGGGACAGTCACTTTATAATTCACCCCTCCACTTT. This sequence joins TRBV7-8 and TRBJ1-6, with 7 nucleotides matching TRBD1. With 0 bases clipped from V and 4 bases from J, the junction kept 6 bases outside the gene matches. This CDR3 has 17 amino acids. Per the germline V gene, CDR1 is SGHVS and CDR2 is FQNEAQ.

This clone has just one count. This chain connects TRBV5-5 to TRBJ1-3; 12 bases agree with TRBD1. This CDR3 region has 17 residues. V gave up 4 bases and J gave up 4 bases; unmatched junction bases: 9. Germline CDR1 reads SGHKS; CDR2 reads YYEKEE (reference sequence). The CDR3 spells CASSRLGQGAPGNTIYF. The DNA for the CDR3 is TGTGCCAGCAGCCGGCTGGGACAGGGGGCGCCAGGAAACACCATATATTTT. Based on the CDR3 plus reference TRBV5-5 and TRBJ1-3, the full variable domain is DAGVTQSPTHLIKTRGQQVTLRCSPISGHKSVSWYQQVLGQGPQFIFQYYEKEERGRGNFPDRFSARQFPNYSSELNVNALLLGDSALYLCASSRLGQGAPGNTIYFGEGSWLTVV.

The chain uses TRBV4-1 and TRBJ2-1, with D tentatively TRBD1 (6 bases). The V gene lost 1 base and the J gene lost 4 bases, with 8 bases spanning the gap. CDR1 and CDR2 (germline): MGHRA, YSYEKL. The CDR3 runs 14 residues. CDR3 coding DNA: TGCGCCAGCAGCCAAGCCACAGGGTACAATGAGCAGTTCTTC. Residues: CASSQATGYNEQFF.

The V gene is TRBV30, the J gene TRBJ1-1, with D uncertain. Per germline, CDR1 GTSNPN and CDR2 SVGIG (reference sequence). V dropped 3 bases and J dropped 2 bases, with 10 bases sitting between them. The CDR3 length is 13 residues. The CDR3 sequence is CAWRPQPNTEAFF. As DNA, the CDR3 is TGTGCCTGGAGGCCACAGCCTAACACTGAAGCTTTCTTT.

Remarks on this clone: Other nucleotide sequences from this sample produce the same CDR3. The rearrangement uses TRBV9 and TRBJ2-1; D not certain. CDR3 length equals 14 residues. Germline V gene sequence: CDR1 SGDLS, CDR2 YYNGEE. The germline V and J ends were trimmed by 0 bases and 3 bases, with 7 bases remaining between them. CDR3 loop: CASSVGPSYNEQFF. In DNA, the CDR3 is TGTGCCAGCAGCGTAGGGCCCAGCTACAATGAGCAGTTCTTC.

This rearrangement joins TRBV5-1 to TRBJ2-7, with D possibly matching TRBD1 (7 bases). There are 16 residues in the CDR3. Germline lookup yields CDR1 SGHRS and CDR2 YFSETQ. V lost 2 bases to trimming and J lost 1 base, with 16 bases between them. DNA for the CDR3: TGCGCCAGCAGCTTCGGGGGTTGGGACAGATCCTACGAGCAGTACTTC. It translates to CASSFGGWDRSYEQYF. Variable domain in full (rest from reference TRBV5-1 and TRBJ2-7): KAGVTQTPRYLIKTRGQQVTLSCSPISGHRSVSWYQQTPGQGLQFLFEYFSETQRNKGNFPGRFSGRQFSNSRSEMNVSTLELGDSALYLCASSFGGWDRSYEQYFGPGTRLTVT.